The clone carrying this T cell receptor (beta chain) was found many times. Its antigen remains unidentified. This entry comes from a study of early T cells in non-severe SARS-CoV-2 infection. Broader study findings: Lookups in VDJdb leaned toward anti-spike CD8 responses and missed private and CD4 specificities.

V was trimmed by 3 bases and J by 0 bases, leaving 8 bases between them. The CDR3 length is 14 residues. MiXCR, run by TCRdb on the 5' RACE reads, gives a single entry per CDR3 protein. Of tens of thousands of distinct CDR3 sequences listed, 9% are singletons. V gene TRBV12-3 or TRBV12-4 combines with J gene TRBJ1-1; D unresolved. The specimen sequenced was whole blood. The sequence was collected from an adult who was a healthcare worker with PCR-confirmed SARS-CoV-2 infection or an uninfected control (not recorded which). The CDR3: CASSFFGMNTEAFF. As DNA, the CDR3 is TGTGCCAGCAGTTTCTTTGGCATGAACACTGAAGCTTTCTTT.